One sample yielded the 6 T cell receptor beta chains listed below, sequenced in a study of OX40 agonist ivuxolimab in advanced cancers. TCRdb's copy holds only in-frame clones and misses some; the assay was immunoSEQ multiplex PCR. The table includes around 70,000 clones, about 82% detected once. The sequenced sample was CD4+ or CD8+ T cells sorted from blood, obtained in a trial of the OX40 agonist ivuxolimab. These TCRs come from an adult with an advanced solid tumor such as melanoma, head and neck, liver or kidney cancer.

This clone was picked up one time. The rearrangement uses TRBV5-6 and TRBJ2-7; TRBD1 might be the D (6 bases). CDR1 and CDR2 (germline): SGHDT, YYEEEE. The CDR3 spans 13 residues. Trimming cost V 1 base and J 5 bases, with 10 bases left between them. CDR3 sequence (DNA): TGTGCCAGCAGCTTGTCAGGGGTCAACGAGCAGTACTTC. This sequence encodes CASSLSGVNEQYF.

The J gene is TRBJ1-2, the V gene TRBV7-2, with D uncertain. From germline, CDR1 is SGHTA and CDR2 FQGNSA. V was trimmed by 1 base and J by 7 bases, leaving 13 bases between them. This CDR3 is 14 amino acids long. CDR3 sequence reads: CASSLGPSSGGYTF. As DNA, the CDR3 is TGTGCCAGCAGCTTAGGCCCCTCTTCGGGTGGCTACACCTTC.

V and J are TRBV6-1 and TRBJ1-6, with no clear D. The CDR3 has 15 amino acids. Germline CDR1 and CDR2: MNHNS and SASEGT. Trimming shortened V by 5 bases and J by 3 bases, and 11 bases separated the two germline ends. The CDR3 reads CASSRGASYNSPLHF. CDR3 coding DNA: TGTGCCAGCAGTCGGGGAGCTAGCTATAATTCACCCCTCCACTTT.

The chain carries TRBV30 and TRBJ2-2; D possibly corresponds to TRBD2 (6 bases). Germline CDR1 and CDR2: GTSNPN and SVGIG (reference sequence). V shed 4 bases and J shed 4 bases, with 16 bases lying between them. The CDR3 totals 15 residues. In DNA form, the CDR3 reads TGTGCCTGGACCCCCCCCCGCGGGGTCACCGGGGAGCTGTTTTTT. Translation: CAWTPPRGVTGELFF.

The V and J genes are TRBV29-1 and TRBJ2-7; D could derive from TRBD1 or TRBD2 (6 bases each). Trimming cost V 4 bases and J 5 bases, with 18 bases left between them. Per germline, CDR1 SQVTM and CDR2 ANQGSEA. The CDR3 consists of 14 residues. The CDR3 nucleotides are TGCAGCGTTGGTAGTTCGGGGGCCAACCACGAGCAGTACTTC. Its protein is CSVGSSGANHEQYF.

The CDR3 reads CASSVRGLAGVHEQFF. CDR3 nucleotides: TGTGCCAGCAGCGTACGTGGACTAGCGGGGGTGCATGAGCAGTTCTTC. The chain employs TRBV9 and TRBJ2-1; TRBD2 aligns across 13 bases. The CDR3 sequence is 16 residues long. Trimming took 1 base from V and 8 from J; bases not matched to a gene: 6. Germline V lookup: CDR1 SGDLS, CDR2 YYNGEE.